This TCR beta chain was profiled in a study of T cell responses to AZD1222 COVID-19 vaccine. The length of the CDR3 is 15 residues. Germline V gives CDR1 SGHNT, CDR2 YENEEA. V gave up 4 bases and J gave up 6 bases, with 15 bases separating them. Measured with immunoSEQ multiplex PCR; TCRdb has only the in-frame clones, and not every one. Among approximately 150,000 clones listed, approximately 88% were seen once. The origin of this receptor is an adult in good health. The sequencing used peripheral blood, collected on day 0 of AZD1222 vaccination. V usage is TRBV11-3 and J usage is TRBJ2-2; a weak D match, TRBD2 (5 bases). CDR3 bases: TGTGCCAGCAGCTCTCAAGCGGAAGTGGCCGGGGAGCTGTTTTTT. This translates into CASSSQAEVAGELFF. Using reference TRBV11-3 and TRBJ2-2 for the parts outside the CDR3, the full variable domain is EAGVVQSPRYKIIEKKQPVAFWCNPISGHNTLYWYLQNLGQGPELLIRYENEEAVDDSQLPKDRFSAERLKGVDSTLKIQPAELGDSAVYLCASSSQAEVAGELFFGEGSRLTVL.